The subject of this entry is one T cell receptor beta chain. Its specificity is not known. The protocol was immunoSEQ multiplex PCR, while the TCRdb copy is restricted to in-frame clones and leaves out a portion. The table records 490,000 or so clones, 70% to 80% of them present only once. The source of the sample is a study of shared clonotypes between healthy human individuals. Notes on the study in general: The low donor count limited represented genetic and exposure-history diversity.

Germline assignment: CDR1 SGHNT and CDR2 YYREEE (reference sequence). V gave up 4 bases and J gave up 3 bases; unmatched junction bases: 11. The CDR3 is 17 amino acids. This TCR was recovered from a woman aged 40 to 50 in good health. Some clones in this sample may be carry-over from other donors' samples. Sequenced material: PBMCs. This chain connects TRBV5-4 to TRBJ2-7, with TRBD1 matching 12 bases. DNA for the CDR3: TGTGCCAGCAGCAGGGGACAGGGGGCCCGGGCTGGCTACGAGCAGTACTTC. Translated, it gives CASSRGQGARAGYEQYF.